The 9 T cell receptor beta chains reported below all come from one sample, sequenced in a study of Ad26.COV2.S vaccination and SARS-CoV-2 variants. Generated by immunoSEQ multiplex PCR, the TCRdb table keeps only in-frame clones and is missing some. Among about 350,000 clones listed, about 87% were seen once. As for treatment: some 20 received Ad26.COV2.S at low or high dose, single or two shots; several received placebo; per-sample allocation not given. Material that was analyzed had been drawn on day 63 after the first vaccine or placebo injection. Sequences were derived from peripheral blood, sampled in a trial of Ad26.COV2.S vaccine versus placebo. The receptors come from a person between 18 and 65 years old who received the Ad26.COV2.S COVID-19 vaccine or a placebo.

V and J are TRBV6-5 and TRBJ1-6; tentative D call: TRBD1 (5 bases). The CDR3 contains 13 residues. The germline V gene encodes CDR1 MNHEY and CDR2 SVGAGI. V dropped 7 bases and J dropped 12 bases, with 16 bases sitting between them. The CDR3 loop is CASTNGADQPLHF. The CDR3 nucleotides read TGTGCCAGCACAAACGGGGCTGACCAACCCCTCCACTTT.

V is TRBV18 and J is TRBJ1-4; no definite D call. V lost 0 bases and J 8 bases, leaving 19 bases between the germline ends. CDR1 is KGHSH, CDR2 LQKENI, per germline. The CDR3 extends over 17 amino acids. This chain's CDR3 is CASSPPSPGVMGEKLFF. For the CDR3, the DNA is TGTGCCAGCTCACCACCTAGTCCCGGGGTGATGGGAGAAAAACTGTTTTTT.

This chain uses TRBV7-3 with TRBJ1-2; D not certain. Germline V gene data show CDR1 as SGHTA and CDR2 as FQGTGA. The CDR3 runs 17 residues. Deletions cut 1 base from V and 8 bases from J, with 23 bases between. The DNA of the CDR3 is TGTGCCAGCAGCTTAAACGTACGACGTGGGCGGGAGGAGGGCTACACCTTC. This translates into CASSLNVRRGREEGYTF.

The chain couples TRBV9 to TRBJ2-5; D is unresolved. The ends were cut back, 3 bases at V and 1 base at J, with 7 bases in the middle. The CDR3 has 13 amino acids. Germline loops: CDR1 SGDLS, CDR2 YYNGEE. The CDR3 protein is CASSERLQETQYF. The CDR3 bases are TGTGCCAGCAGCGAAAGGCTCCAAGAGACCCAGTACTTC.

This clone was detected once. This chain uses TRBV27 with TRBJ2-3; D unresolved. V lost 5 bases and J lost 6, with 9 bases in between. Germline values: CDR1 MNHEY, CDR2 SMNVEV (reference sequence). This CDR3 region has 12 residues. In DNA form, the CDR3 reads TGTGCCAGCAGTCCCCTCTCGGATACGCAGTATTTT. As protein: CASSPLSDTQYF.

The chain carries TRBV27 and TRBJ1-3; no clear D. V was clipped by 0 bases and J by 0 bases, with 12 bases between them. Germline V gene sequence: CDR1 MNHEY, CDR2 SMNVEV (reference sequence). This CDR3 is built from 17 residues. In DNA, the CDR3 is TGTGCCAGCAGTTTATCGAGGGTTCTAAACTCTGGAAACACCATATATTTT. Translating gives CASSLSRVLNSGNTIYF.

This chain connects TRBV28 to TRBJ2-5; D is undetermined. Germline V gene lookup returns CDR1 MDHEN and CDR2 SYDVKM. This CDR3 comprises 15 residues. Trimming took 2 bases from V and 2 from J, leaving 12 bases between them. The CDR3 DNA sequence: TGTGCCAGCAGTTTAATCCTAGTGAGGCAAGAGACCCAGTACTTC. Its protein product is CASSLILVRQETQYF.

There are a few counts of this clone. The chain combines TRBV7-9 with TRBJ1-5; D remains ambiguous. CDR1 and CDR2 (germline): SEHNR, FQNEAQ (reference sequence). CDR3 length: 13 amino acids. Trimming cost V 5 bases and J 6 bases, with 11 bases left between them. In DNA form, the CDR3 reads TGTGCCAGCAGCCCGAGCGCGGCTCAGCCCCAGCATTTT. Its translation: CASSPSAAQPQHF.

The chain links TRBV28 to TRBJ2-1; D is ambiguous. Trimming took 3 bases from V and 9 from J, leaving 6 bases between them. Germline V gene lookup returns CDR1 MDHEN and CDR2 SYDVKM. The length of the CDR3 is 11 residues. CDR3 sequence: CASSFEAEQFF. The CDR3 coding sequence is TGTGCCAGCAGTTTTGAGGCTGAGCAGTTCTTC.